A single sample is the source of the 16 T cell receptor beta chains below, sequenced in a study of early stage breast cancer tumors. Libraries were prepared by immunoSEQ multiplex PCR; TCRdb keeps only in-frame clonotypes and omits some of them. This sample has a few thousand clones, with 55% to 75% found just once. Sequenced material: normal breast tissue next to the tumor. The receptors were sampled from a person aged 55 to 69 with breast cancer.

This clone was counted a single time. The V call is TRBV5-4, the J call TRBJ1-2; no firm D call. V lost 4 bases and J 5 bases, leaving 12 bases between the germline ends. Germline V gene sequence: CDR1 SGHNT, CDR2 YYREEE (reference sequence). This CDR3 region has 13 residues. The CDR3 region is CASSPRVSYGYTF. As DNA, the CDR3 is TGTGCCAGCAGCCCCCGGGTTTCTTATGGCTACACCTTC.

This clone has more than one count but fewer than ten. The rearrangement uses TRBV21-1 and TRBJ2-7. TRBV21-1 is annotated as a pseudogene. The CDR3 is 16 residues long. The CDR3 DNA is TGTGCCAGCAGCAAAGTGGGGGGCGCATTGGGATGCGAGCAGTACTTC. This translates into CASSKVGGALGCEQYF.

The CDR3 is CASQPRGLIDTQYF. CDR3 DNA: TGTGCCAGCCAACCCAGGGGGCTTATAGATACGCAGTATTTT. The chain uses TRBV6-1 and TRBJ2-3; TRBD1 agrees at 8 bases. CDR3 length: 14 residues. CDR1 and CDR2 from the germline V gene are MNHNS and SASEGT. The trim removed 8 bases at V and 5 bases at J, leaving 9 bases unmatched.

This chain connects TRBV30 to TRBJ2-1; 10 positions agree with TRBD2. This CDR3 has 14 amino acids. J was trimmed by 6 bases and V by 0 bases; bases with no gene match: 2. Germline V gives CDR1 GTSNPN, CDR2 SVGIG (reference sequence). This chain's CDR3 is CAWSVLAGSNEQFF. The CDR3 nucleotides are TGTGCCTGGAGTGTACTAGCGGGAAGCAATGAGCAGTTCTTC. Full variable domain (missing parts from reference TRBV30 and TRBJ2-1): SQTIHQWPATLVQPVGSPLSLECTVEGTSNPNLYWYRQAAGRGLQLLFYSVGIGQISSEVPQNLSASRPQDRQFILSSKKLLLSDSGFYLCAWSVLAGSNEQFFGPGTRLTVL.

The chain is built from TRBV7-2 and TRBJ2-5, with D possibly matching TRBD1 (5 bases). V lost 5 bases, J lost 7 bases, and 17 bases lay in between. The CDR3 runs to 14 residues. Germline CDR1 and CDR2: SGHTA and FQGNSA. CDR3 DNA sequence: TGTGCCAGCAGCGAAGGGGCAGTGGGCTCGACCCAGTACTTC. Translating gives CASSEGAVGSTQYF.

The chain is built from TRBV2 and TRBJ1-1; TRBD1 agrees at 7 bases. Germline V gives CDR1 SNHLY, CDR2 FYNNEI. The ends lost 5 bases at V and 4 bases at J; junction bases unmatched: 7. The CDR3 spans 14 residues. DNA for the CDR3: TGTGCCAGCAGTCCTCGACAGGGAAGCACTGAAGCTTTCTTT. Encoded protein: CASSPRQGSTEAFF.

The V call is TRBV18, the J call TRBJ2-3; D might be TRBD1 (5 bases). CDR3 size: 15 residues. V was shortened by 0 bases and J by 4 bases, with 11 bases between the two germline ends. Looked up from germline, CDR1 is KGHSH and CDR2 is LQKENI. The CDR3 here is CASSPPSAGSDTQYF. Here the CDR3 DNA reads TGTGCCAGCTCACCACCGTCGGCAGGGTCAGATACGCAGTATTTT.

This clone was seen a single time. The chain uses TRBV19 and TRBJ2-5; weak D call: TRBD2 (6 bases). V was shortened by 4 bases and J by 1 base, with 10 bases between the two germline ends. The CDR3 contains 14 residues. In germline, CDR1 is LNHDA, CDR2 SQIVND (reference sequence). CDR3 coding DNA: TGTGCCAGTAGTAGGGCGGGGCTCCAAGAGACCCAGTACTTC. The encoded protein is CASSRAGLQETQYF.

V is TRBV9 and J is TRBJ2-1; weak D call: TRBD2 (5 bases). V was trimmed by 8 bases and J by 4 bases, leaving 16 bases between them. Germline V lookup: CDR1 SGDLS, CDR2 YYNGEE. The CDR3 is 14 amino acids. CDR3 sequence (DNA): TGTGCCAGTGGCTCCCGGGATGATTACAATGAGCAGTTCTTC. Its translation is CASGSRDDYNEQFF. Filled out from reference TRBV9 and TRBJ2-1, the complete variable domain reads DSGVTQTPKHLITATGQRVTLRCSPRSGDLSVYWYQQSLDQGLQFLIQYYNGEERAKGNILERFSAQQFPDLHSELNLSSLELGDSALYFCASGSRDDYNEQFFGPGTRLTVL.

About this clone itself: Compared with germline, one end of the junction differs, possibly owing to a read error. CDR3: CASSKGTGIATGELFF. For the CDR3, the DNA is TGTGCTAGCAGCAAGGGGACTGGGATCGCCACCGGGGAGCTGTTTTTT. The chain carries TRBV7-7 and TRBJ2-2, with D perhaps matching TRBD2 (6 bases). This CDR3 comprises 16 residues. Germline assignment: CDR1 SSHAT and CDR2 FNYEAQ (reference sequence).

The chain employs TRBV6-5 and TRBJ1-6, with D possibly matching TRBD1 (5 bases). V lost 4 bases and J 14 bases, leaving 15 bases between the germline ends. Germline V gene lookup returns CDR1 MNHEY and CDR2 SVGAGI. The CDR3 length is 13 residues. DNA of the CDR3: TGTGCCAGCAGTTCCCCGACAGCTACAACCCTCCACTTT. Protein product: CASSSPTATTLHF.

This clone has a single count. The rearrangement joins TRBV2 to TRBJ2-5, with D tentatively TRBD1 (6 bases). Germline assignment: CDR1 SNHLY and CDR2 FYNNEI. This CDR3 is built from 14 residues. V lost 8 bases to trimming and J lost 5 bases, with 18 bases between them. DNA for the CDR3: TGTGCCAGCTCGCGGTCAGGGGCCGGCGAGACCCAGTACTTC. Protein sequence: CASSRSGAGETQYF.

The rearrangement joins TRBV27 to TRBJ1-5; TRBD1 is a possible D gene (6 bases). This CDR3 spans 17 amino acids. Trimming pared 10 bases from V and 1 base from J, leaving 23 bases between. Germline V CDR1 and CDR2: MNHEY, SMNVEV (reference sequence). The CDR3 nucleotides are TGTGCCACCAGAGAACTGGGGGGGGCTTTAAGCAATCAGCCCCAGCATTTT. The encoded protein is CATRELGGALSNQPQHF.

The rearrangement uses TRBV7-8 and TRBJ1-1; unclear D gene. The CDR3 loop spans 11 amino acids. CDR1 and CDR2 from the germline V gene are SGHVS and FQNEAQ. V was cut by 2 bases and J by 12 bases, with 10 bases left in between. CDR3 nucleotides: TGTGCCAGCAGCTTATTAAGTACGACTTTCTTT. Translating gives CASSLLSTTFF.

Points on this clone: A read error may account for a junction end that differs from germline. The rearrangement links TRBV2 to TRBJ2-1; 9 bases match TRBD2. In germline, CDR1 is SNHLY, CDR2 FYNNEI. This CDR3 is built from 18 residues. CDR3 nucleotide sequence: TGTGCCAGAAGTGAAGTCGCTAGCGGGGAGGGGCCCTACAATGAGCAGTTCTTC. It yields the protein CARSEVASGEGPYNEQFF.

The chain recombines TRBV7-8 with TRBJ2-7; D might be TRBD2 (5 bases). The germline V gene encodes CDR1 SGHVS and CDR2 FQNEAQ. The CDR3 is 15 amino acids. V was clipped by 3 bases and J by 0 bases, with 12 bases between them. CDR3 loop: CASSLYEGSSYEQYF. Written as DNA, the CDR3 is TGTGCCAGCAGCTTGTATGAGGGAAGCTCCTACGAGCAGTACTTC.